Sequencing of this T cell receptor beta chain was carried out in a study of Tregs in tolerant kidney transplant recipients. Unstimulated Tregs (CD4+CD25+CD127-) and CD4+CD25- non-Tregs were sorted from PBMCs. Study-wide results and limits: This study did not directly address biological reproducibility. For some patients, primers changed over time, blocking nucleotide-level comparison.

The CDR3 contains 14 residues. Germline V gene lookup returns CDR1 SGHTA and CDR2 FQGNSA. V lost 5 bases, J lost 0 bases, and 9 bases lay in between. With respect to this clone: Antigen specificity is unknown. Read sequence stops 3 residues before the CDR3 end, and the germline J gene provides the missing end.

Clones were read by immunoSEQ multiplex PCR, and TCRdb kept only the in-frame ones, dropping some. Its table records roughly 48,000 clones. The origin of this receptor is a human donor who received a combined kidney and bone marrow transplant. Sequencing was performed on CD4+ T cells from blood, taken before the transplant. The V and J genes are TRBV7-2 and TRBJ2-3; D might be TRBD2 (6 bases). CDR3 DNA, as far as it was read: TGTGCCAGCAGCCGGGGGATTAGCACAGATACG. Residues: CASSRGISTDT. The CDR3, in full, reads CASSRGISTDTQYF.